The subject of this entry is one T cell receptor beta chain. The target antigen is unknown. A single base separates this from a much larger clone, so it may be a read error. TCRdb used MiXCR to reprocess the 5' RACE reads, holding one entry per CDR3 protein. The sample contains under 90,000 distinct CDR3 sequences, approximately 4% of which appear only once. This sample was taken from a study of neurological immune-mediated disorders. Notes on the study in general: It was HTLV-1-associated myelopathy that showed the most TCR clonal expansion, while multiple sclerosis showed the least, falling below healthy controls.

Sample: PBMCs. The receptor was derived from a woman aged 45-59 years with multiple sclerosis.

The CDR3 sequence is CASSQGVRIGQFF. The CDR3 DNA sequence: TGTGCCAGCAGCCAAGGGGTGAGAATTGGGCAGTTCTTC. The V and J genes are TRBV3-1 and TRBJ2-1; D is uncertain. This CDR3 contains 13 residues. CDR1 and CDR2 (germline): LGHDT, YNNKEL (reference sequence). Trimming shortened V by 1 base and J by 12 bases, and 13 bases separated the two germline ends.